This TCR beta chain was observed in a study of shared clonotypes between healthy human individuals. Regarding the study as a whole: Generation of non-shared clonotypes was less probable than generation of clonotypes shared by all four donors.

Concerning this clone itself: Antigen: not known.

Each PCR replicate from the sorted subsets contained about 210 ng DNA, which is about 30,000 T cell genomes. TCRdb keeps only in-frame clones here, not all; method: immunoSEQ multiplex PCR. The sample lists 730,000 or so clones, about two thirds occurring once. The source of this sequence is a woman aged 25 to 39 in good health. Sequencing was carried out using memory CD4+ T cells sorted from blood. The subset here: CD45RA-negative fraction.

In nucleotides, the CDR3 is TGTGCCAGCTCACCGCAGCGGGAGGGGGAGACCCAGTACTTC. This codes for CASSPQREGETQYF. V usage is TRBV18 and J usage is TRBJ2-5, with TRBD2 matching 10 bases. After removal of 3 bases from V and 5 bases from J, the junction contained 3 bases not matched to a gene. In germline, CDR1 is KGHSH, CDR2 LQKENI. This CDR3 has 14 residues.